A selection of T cell receptor beta chains follows, all from one sample in a study of cytotoxic CD8 clonotypes in ibrutinib-treated CLL. The protocol was immunoSEQ multiplex PCR, while the TCRdb copy is restricted to in-frame clones and leaves out a portion. The sample has some 300,000 clones; more than 65% are singletons. The specimen comprised PBMCs, sampled before ibrutinib treatment. These receptors were collected from a human donor with chronic lymphocytic leukemia. CDR3s include the opening cysteine and the closing phenylalanine or tryptophan. A D gene is named only where the DNA matches it firmly. The size entry is marked missing in some rows and otherwise reads once, few, many or a size class.

J: TRBJ2-5
size: NA
V: TRBV7-9
D: NA
CDR3: CASSLVAGGGTQYF
DNA: TGTGCCAGCAGCTTAGTGGCGGGCGGAGGGACCCAGTACTTC

J: TRBJ1-4
size: NA
V: TRBV5-1
D: NA
CDR3: CASRKTDRNEKLFF
DNA: TGCGCCAGCAGGAAGACGGATCGTAATGAAAAACTGTTTTTT

J: TRBJ1-4
size: few
V: TRBV6-1
D: NA
CDR3: CASSEIVLRLDEKLFF
DNA: TGTGCCAGCAGTGAAATCGTACTACGTCTCGATGAAAAACTGTTTTTT

J: TRBJ2-7
size: few
V: TRBV18
D: NA
CDR3: CASSPGRDSYEQYF
DNA: TGTGCCAGCTCACCAGGGCGGGACTCCTACGAGCAGTACTTC

J: TRBJ1-2
size: once
V: TRBV28
D: NA
CDR3: CASSPRQVYGYTF
DNA: TGTGCCAGCAGTCCACGACAGGTTTATGGCTACACCTTC

J: TRBJ1-4
size: once
V: TRBV30
D: NA
CDR3: CAWVRNEKLFF
DNA: TGTGCCTGGGTACGGAATGAAAAACTGTTTTTT

J: TRBJ1-1
size: NA
V: TRBV29-1
D: NA
CDR3: CSVWDIWMRVTEAFF
DNA: TGCAGCGTTTGGGACATATGGATGAGGGTCACTGAAGCTTTCTTT

J: TRBJ2-7
size: once
V: TRBV5-1
D: TRBD1
CDR3: CASSYPGQGYEQYF
DNA: TGCGCCAGCAGCTACCCGGGACAGGGGTACGAGCAGTACTTC

J: TRBJ2-6
size: NA
V: TRBV5-1
D: TRBD1
CDR3: CASSPEQGAFVFGANVLTF
DNA: TGCGCCAGCAGCCCCGAACAGGGGGCCTTTGTGTTTGGGGCCAACGTCCTGACTTTC

J: TRBJ1-5
size: NA
V: TRBV27
D: NA
CDR3: CASMGTHQPQHF
DNA: TGTGCCAGCATGGGAACCCATCAGCCCCAGCATTTT